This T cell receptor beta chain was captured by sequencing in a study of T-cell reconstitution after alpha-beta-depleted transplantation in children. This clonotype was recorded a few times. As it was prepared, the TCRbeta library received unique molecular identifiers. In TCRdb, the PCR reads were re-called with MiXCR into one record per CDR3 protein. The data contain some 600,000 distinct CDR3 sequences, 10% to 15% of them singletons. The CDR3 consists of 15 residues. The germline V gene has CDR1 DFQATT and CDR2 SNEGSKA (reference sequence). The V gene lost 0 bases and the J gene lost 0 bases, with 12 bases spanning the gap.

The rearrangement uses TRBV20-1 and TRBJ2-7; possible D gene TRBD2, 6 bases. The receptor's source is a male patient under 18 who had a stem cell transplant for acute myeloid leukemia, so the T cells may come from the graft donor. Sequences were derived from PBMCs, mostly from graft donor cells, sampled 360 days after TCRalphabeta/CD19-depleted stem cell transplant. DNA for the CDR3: TGCAGTGCTAGAGAATTCCGACTAGTCTCCTACGAGCAGTACTTC. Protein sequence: CSAREFRLVSYEQYF.